One and the same sample provided the 9 T cell receptor beta chains below, sequenced in a study of control samples from healthy donors and cancer patients. Here immunoSEQ multiplex PCR was the method, and the copy in TCRdb shows in-frame clones only, minus some. The table shows 150,000 or so clones, with 93% occurring only once. The sequencing sample was made of blood. The receptors derive from a man aged 18 to 35 in good health.

The chain couples TRBV30 to TRBJ2-1, with TRBD1 as a possible D gene (5 bases). The CDR3 runs 11 residues. CDR1 GTSNPN and CDR2 SVGIG come from the germline V gene (reference sequence). V dropped 2 bases and J dropped 10 bases, with 9 bases sitting between them. The CDR3 sequence: CAWSTRQEQFF. CDR3 sequence (DNA): TGTGCCTGGAGTACTCGACAGGAGCAGTTCTTC. The variable domain in full, completed from reference TRBV30 and TRBJ2-1, reads SQTIHQWPATLVQPVGSPLSLECTVEGTSNPNLYWYRQAAGRGLQLLFYSVGIGQISSEVPQNLSASRPQDRQFILSSKKLLLSDSGFYLCAWSTRQEQFFGPGTRLTVL.

V usage is TRBV5-1 and J usage is TRBJ2-3, with 11 nucleotides matching TRBD2. CDR3 size: 16 residues. The germline gives CDR1 SGHRS, CDR2 YFSETQ. Losses at the gene ends were 0 bases for V and 1 base for J; bases not matched to a gene: 1. The CDR3 here is CASSLELAGGTDTQYF. The CDR3 region has the DNA TGCGCCAGCAGCTTGGAACTAGCGGGAGGCACAGATACGCAGTATTTT.

This chain connects TRBV7-6 to TRBJ1-1, with D uncertain. There are 13 residues in the CDR3. V shed 4 bases and J shed 1 base, with 7 bases lying between them. Germline V gives CDR1 SGHVS, CDR2 FNYEAQ. The chain's CDR3 is CASSSTGNTEAFF. In nucleotides, the CDR3 is TGTGCCAGCAGCTCCACGGGGAACACTGAAGCTTTCTTT.

This rearrangement joins TRBV7-8 to TRBJ1-4; D is possibly TRBD1 (6 bases). The CDR3 has 15 residues. The V gene's germline CDR1 is SGHVS and CDR2 FQNEAQ. Between the trimmed V and J ends, which lost 6 bases and 7 bases, there was a span of 18 bases. This chain's CDR3 is CASSKLRGGVEKLFF. The CDR3, as DNA: TGTGCCAGCAGTAAGCTTAGAGGGGGTGTTGAAAAACTGTTTTTT.

This chain connects TRBV2 to TRBJ2-1; TRBD2 agrees at 13 bases. V shed 10 bases, J shed 1 base, and the junction held 1 base outside the gene matches. The CDR3 runs to 14 residues. Germline V gives CDR1 SNHLY, CDR2 FYNNEI. CDR3 sequence: CATLAGGSYNEQFF. The DNA of the CDR3 is TGTGCCACACTAGCGGGGGGGTCCTACAATGAGCAGTTCTTC.

This chain connects TRBV27 to TRBJ1-2; 10 bases fit TRBD1. CDR3 length: 14 residues. Germline-derived CDR1 and CDR2 are MNHEY and SMNVEV (reference sequence). After removal of 3 bases from V and 4 bases from J, the junction contained 2 bases not matched to a gene. For the CDR3, the DNA is TGTGCCAGCAGTTTGGACAGGGGGATCTATGGCTACACCTTC. Amino acids: CASSLDRGIYGYTF.

The genes are TRBV11-3 and TRBJ1-4; a possible D gene is TRBD1 (5 bases). Germline assignment: CDR1 SGHNT and CDR2 YENEEA. The V end lost 5 bases, the J end lost 4 bases, and 20 bases lay between the germline ends. The CDR3 consists of 17 residues. The CDR3 sequence: CASSPPREGQFNEKLFF. The CDR3 DNA sequence: TGTGCCAGCAGCCCGCCCAGGGAGGGCCAGTTTAATGAAAAACTGTTTTTT.

A single count supports this clone. The chain employs TRBV19 and TRBJ2-2, with D possibly TRBD2 on 6 matching bases. The V end was cut by 10 bases, the J end by 4 bases, with 22 bases between. The CDR3 is 16 amino acids. CDR1 is LNHDA, CDR2 SQIVND, per germline (reference sequence). CDR3 region: CATNRPGARITGELFF. The CDR3 DNA reads as TGTGCCACGAACCGACCGGGAGCCCGGATCACCGGGGAGCTGTTTTTT.

This clone was recorded only once. V is TRBV28 and J is TRBJ1-1; D is uncertain. The length of the CDR3 is 13 residues. Trimming removed 4 bases at V and 5 bases at J, with 11 bases between. Germline CDR1 is MDHEN and CDR2 is SYDVKM. CDR3 sequence: CASSSGYGTEAFF. The CDR3, as DNA: TGTGCCAGCAGTTCTGGGTATGGGACTGAAGCTTTCTTT.